Below, one T cell receptor (beta chain) is given with its context. What it binds is not known. The entry originates in a study of blood T cells in healthy people across ages. Looking at the study overall: T cells yielded about one barcoded beta molecule per two cells through template switching. Findings and caveats of the study: More naive CD4+ cells and higher diversity marked long-lived donors relative to aged donors. The study could not conclusively compare naive and antigen-experienced cells, given its unsorted PBMCs.

Primed by a sample-barcoded 5' primer and a J-beta primer mix, a second PCR proceeded for 7 to 11 cycles. CDR3-containing paired-end reads numbered at least 2.5 million in each sample. TCRdb reanalysed the 5' RACE reads using MiXCR and keeps one entry per CDR3 protein. This sample yields 450,000 to 700,000 distinct CDR3 sequences, of which approximately 30% are seen a single time; roughly 20% belongs to the top ten. The receptor was isolated from a woman aged 70-85 years in good health. The sample was blood.

The CDR3 is CASSLGATGRNSPLHF. DNA of the CDR3: TGCGCCAGCAGCTTGGGGGCGACAGGGAGGAATTCACCCCTCCACTTT. This sequence joins TRBV5-1 and TRBJ1-6; the match to TRBD1 covers 7 bases. V was pared by 0 bases and J by 7 bases, with 7 bases of the junction left unmatched. CDR3 length: 16 amino acids. From germline, CDR1 is SGHRS and CDR2 YFSETQ.